This T cell receptor beta chain was observed in a study of low-dose radiotherapy and immunotherapy resistance in tumors. The time point was: after trial treatment. Noted treatment: LDRT plus nivolumab, ipilimumab, low-dose cyclophosphamide and aspirin (RACIN trial). Concerning this clonotype: A clone one base away is much larger, so this may be a read error.

This CDR3 region has 13 residues. Trimming left V 6 bases short and J 2 bases short, with 8 bases between. CDR1 and CDR2 (germline): MGHDK, SYGVNS. First-strand cDNA used TRAV- and TRBV-specific primers, covering alpha and beta chains. For amplifying TCRs, the PCR ran for about 22 cycles with Phusion, which was used together with a constant-region primer and the adapter on the V primers. A single record per CDR3 protein comes from TCRdb applying MiXCR to the reads. Of around 60,000 distinct CDR3 sequences listed, 23% were seen once; the top ten hold around 6.5%. Sample: PBMCs, taken after low-dose radiotherapy plus immunotherapy. The chain is built from TRBV25-1 and TRBJ2-4; maybe TRBD1 (6 bases). The sequence was collected from a male donor with prostate cancer. The CDR3 coding sequence is TGTGCCAGCAGGGACAGCCCCAAAAACATTCAGTACTTC. Translation: CASRDSPKNIQYF.